In its sample, the clone carrying this T cell receptor beta chain was seen once. The antigen is undetermined. This entry comes from a study of shared clonotypes between healthy human individuals. Study findings and constraints: The naive CD4 repertoires of a few donors were compared, and about 5% of clonotypes were shared.

Assay used: immunoSEQ multiplex PCR; TCRdb lists only in-frame clones, some missing. Here the sample spans 900,000 to 1,200,000 clones, around 82% being singletons. HIV-negative, healthy adults without recent acute infections or vaccinations were the donors. The investigators split CD4+ cells into a CD45RA+ naive subset and a CD45RA-negative memory subset. The CDR3 runs 14 residues. V was cut by 2 bases and J by 4 bases, with 11 bases left in between. The clonotype was recovered from a man younger than 35 in good health. Some clones in this sample may be carry-over from other donors' samples. Sequenced material: memory CD4+ T cells from PBMCs. Indicated subset: CD45RA-negative fraction. The chain employs TRBV23-1 and TRBJ1-2, with a possible D match to TRBD1 (5 bases). TRBV23-1 is an open reading frame whose function is uncertain. In DNA, the CDR3 is TGCGCCAGCAGTCAAAAAGGGGTCGCCTATGGCTACACCTTC. Its protein is CASSQKGVAYGYTF.